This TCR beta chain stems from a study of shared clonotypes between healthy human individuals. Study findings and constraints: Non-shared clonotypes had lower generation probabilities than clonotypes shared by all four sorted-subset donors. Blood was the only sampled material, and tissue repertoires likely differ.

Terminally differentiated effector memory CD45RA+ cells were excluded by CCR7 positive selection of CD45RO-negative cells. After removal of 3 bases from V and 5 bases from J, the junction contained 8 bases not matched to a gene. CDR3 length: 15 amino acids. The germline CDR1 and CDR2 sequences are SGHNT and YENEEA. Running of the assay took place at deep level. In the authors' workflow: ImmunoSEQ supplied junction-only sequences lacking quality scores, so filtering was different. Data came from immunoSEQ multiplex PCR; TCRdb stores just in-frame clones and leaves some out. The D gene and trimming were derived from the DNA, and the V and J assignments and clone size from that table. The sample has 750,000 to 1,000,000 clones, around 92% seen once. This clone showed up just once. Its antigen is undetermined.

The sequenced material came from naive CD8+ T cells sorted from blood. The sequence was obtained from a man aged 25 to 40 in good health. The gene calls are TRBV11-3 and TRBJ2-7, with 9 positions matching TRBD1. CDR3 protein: CASSLRGQGIDEQYF. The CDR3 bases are TGTGCCAGCAGCTTGCGGGGACAGGGCATAGACGAGCAGTACTTC.